This is a list of T cell receptor beta chains from one sample in a study of blood T cell repertoires in COVID-19. Profiled with immunoSEQ multiplex PCR; TCRdb holds only in-frame clones, not every one. The sample lists more than 200,000 clones; just over 85% were seen once. Specimen: PBMCs or T cells enriched from blood (not recorded which). The receptors stem from a man aged 40-49 years who had recovered from COVID-19. CDR3s include the opening cysteine and the closing phenylalanine or tryptophan. The order of the fields is D gene, clone size, V gene, J gene, CDR3 DNA, CDR3 protein. A D gene is named only where the DNA matches it firmly. Clone sizes are given selectively: once, few, many, or a class where the clone is expanded.

D gene: -
clone size: -
V gene: TRBV12-3/TRBV12-4
J gene: TRBJ1-1
CDR3 DNA: TGTGCCAGCAGTTTCATCGGCACTGAAGCTTTCTTT
CDR3 protein: CASSFIGTEAFF

D gene: -
clone size: -
V gene: TRBV5-1
J gene: TRBJ1-1
CDR3 DNA: TGCGCCAGCAGCTTAAATCTCGACACTGAAGCTTTCTTT
CDR3 protein: CASSLNLDTEAFF

D gene: TRBD2
clone size: -
V gene: TRBV2
J gene: TRBJ2-7
CDR3 DNA: TGTGCCAGCAGTGTGGCGCGGGAGCGCACCTACGAGCAGTACTTC
CDR3 protein: CASSVARERTYEQYF

D gene: TRBD2
clone size: -
V gene: TRBV4-1
J gene: TRBJ2-5
CDR3 DNA: TGCGCCAGCAGCGAAGCGGGGGGTTACCAAGAGACCCAGTACTTC
CDR3 protein: CASSEAGGYQETQYF

D gene: TRBD1
clone size: -
V gene: TRBV5-1
J gene: TRBJ1-4
CDR3 DNA: TGCGCCAGCAGCTCGGGGGACAGGGGAGATTTCGAAAAACTGTTTTTT
CDR3 protein: CASSSGDRGDFEKLFF

D gene: -
clone size: -
V gene: TRBV4-2
J gene: TRBJ1-6
CDR3 DNA: TGTGCCAGCAGCCAGAGTGGGGGAGGGTCCTATAATTCACCCCTCCACTTT
CDR3 protein: CASSQSGGGSYNSPLHF

D gene: TRBD1
clone size: -
V gene: TRBV18
J gene: TRBJ1-5
CDR3 DNA: TGTGCCAGCTCACCGGACAGGGGTAACAAAGGTTGGAGCAATCAGCCCCAGCATTTT
CDR3 protein: CASSPDRGNKGWSNQPQHF

D gene: TRBD1
clone size: -
V gene: TRBV19
J gene: TRBJ1-4
CDR3 DNA: TGTGCCAGCACGGGACAGGAGAATGAAAAACTGTTTTTT
CDR3 protein: CASTGQENEKLFF

D gene: TRBD1
clone size: -
V gene: TRBV19
J gene: TRBJ2-7
CDR3 DNA: TGTGCCAGCGGCCCCCGCACAGGGGGCTACGAGCAGTACTTC
CDR3 protein: CASGPRTGGYEQYF

D gene: TRBD1
clone size: -
V gene: TRBV5-4
J gene: TRBJ1-2
CDR3 DNA: TGTGCCAGCAGCTCTCCGACCCGGGACAGGGAATCATATGGCTACACCTTC
CDR3 protein: CASSSPTRDRESYGYTF

D gene: TRBD1
clone size: -
V gene: TRBV30
J gene: TRBJ1-4
CDR3 DNA: TGTGCCTGGAGTCTAGGGGGCACAGGGGGCGAAAAACTGTTTTTT
CDR3 protein: CAWSLGGTGGEKLFF

D gene: -
clone size: -
V gene: TRBV9
J gene: TRBJ2-7
CDR3 DNA: TGTGCCAGCAGCGTAGCCGAGACAAGAACCTACGAGCAGTACTTC
CDR3 protein: CASSVAETRTYEQYF

D gene: -
clone size: -
V gene: TRBV15
J gene: TRBJ1-5
CDR3 DNA: TGTGCCACCAGCAGAGAAATTCCAGGAGGGCAGCCCCAGCATTTT
CDR3 protein: CATSREIPGGQPQHF

D gene: TRBD2
clone size: -
V gene: TRBV4-2
J gene: TRBJ2-5
CDR3 DNA: TGTGCCAGCTGCCAGGCCCAAGCGGGGCAAGAGACCCAGTACTTC
CDR3 protein: CASCQAQAGQETQYF

D gene: -
clone size: once
V gene: TRBV3-1/TRBV3-2
J gene: TRBJ2-7
CDR3 DNA: TGTGCCAGCAGCCAAGATAGGACTCGTTACGAGCAGTACTTC
CDR3 protein: CASSQDRTRYEQYF

D gene: TRBD2
clone size: -
V gene: TRBV30
J gene: TRBJ2-3
CDR3 DNA: TGTGCCTGGAACTTGAAATCGGCTAGCGGGAGGACAGATACGCAGTATTTT
CDR3 protein: CAWNLKSASGRTDTQYF

D gene: -
clone size: -
V gene: TRBV7-2
J gene: TRBJ2-1
CDR3 DNA: TGTGCCAGCAGCTTAAGGCGGGGCGGCTACAATGAGCAGTTCTTC
CDR3 protein: CASSLRRGGYNEQFF

D gene: -
clone size: few
V gene: TRBV2
J gene: TRBJ1-1
CDR3 DNA: TGTGCCAGCAGTGAAGATTGGGGCGCTGAAGCTTTCTTT
CDR3 protein: CASSEDWGAEAFF

D gene: -
clone size: -
V gene: TRBV30
J gene: TRBJ1-5
CDR3 DNA: TGTGCCTGGAGCCAGACGGGAGGAGGGGCCGATCAGCCCCAGCATTTT
CDR3 protein: CAWSQTGGGADQPQHF

D gene: TRBD1
clone size: -
V gene: TRBV5-1
J gene: TRBJ1-4
CDR3 DNA: TGCGCCAGCAGCATAGACAGACAGGGCTCGGATGAAAAACTGTTTTTT
CDR3 protein: CASSIDRQGSDEKLFF

D gene: -
clone size: -
V gene: TRBV5-6
J gene: TRBJ2-3
CDR3 DNA: TGTGCCAGCAGCCCCAACACAGTCACAGATACGCAGTATTTT
CDR3 protein: CASSPNTVTDTQYF

D gene: TRBD2
clone size: -
V gene: TRBV28
J gene: TRBJ2-7
CDR3 DNA: TGTGCCAGCACCCCCCGCCTAGCGGGACCCCAGCAGTACTTC
CDR3 protein: CASTPRLAGPQQYF

D gene: -
clone size: many
V gene: TRBV27
J gene: TRBJ1-6
CDR3 DNA: TGTGCCAGCAGTCACGGGGGTGTTTCACCCCTCCACTTT
CDR3 protein: CASSHGGVSPLHF